This TCR beta chain is from a study of PD-1 blockade in classical Hodgkin lymphoma. V lost 1 base and J 5 bases, leaving 11 bases between the germline ends. From germline, CDR1 is LGHNA and CDR2 YNFKEQ. This CDR3 has 15 amino acids. General observations from the study: When nivolumab was started under 1 year after ASCT, patients were excluded. The causes of the repertoire differences, possibly disease activity or prior therapy, remain undefined. Reported findings placed baseline TCR diversity lower in newly diagnosed patients (compared with healthy donors).

The protocol was immunoSEQ multiplex PCR, while the TCRdb copy is restricted to in-frame clones and leaves out a portion. The sample holds nearly 60,000 clones, 91% seen once. Details on this clone: The antigen is not known.

Exposure to brentuximab vedotin varied, and each patient had relapsed following autologous stem cell transplantation. This TCR came from a human donor with classical Hodgkin lymphoma. The starting material was peripheral blood mononuclear cells (PBMCs), obtained before the second cycle of nivolumab. The V and J genes are TRBV4-2 and TRBJ2-2; D unclear. This CDR3 is CASSQAFWGTGELFF. In nucleotides, the CDR3 is TGTGCCAGCAGCCAAGCCTTTTGGGGTACCGGGGAGCTGTTTTTT.